The rows below give T cell receptor beta chains drawn from one sample of a study of blood T cell repertoires in COVID-19. Libraries were prepared by immunoSEQ multiplex PCR; TCRdb keeps only in-frame clonotypes and omits some of them. The data contain 200,000 to 300,000 clones, 86% of them singletons. The specimen was peripheral blood. These receptors came from a man aged 35-49 years who had recovered from COVID-19. Each CDR3 is given with its conserved first and last residue. A D gene is named only where the DNA matches it firmly. Clone size, where shown, is once, few, many, or a class for clones that have expanded.

>TRBJ2-7|-|TRBV10-3|-
CATSGPPYEQYF
TGTGCCACAAGTGGGCCCCCCTACGAGCAGTACTTC
>TRBJ1-1|-|TRBV27|-
CASSFGPDREAFF
TGTGCCAGCAGTTTCGGCCCAGACAGGGAAGCTTTCTTT
>TRBJ1-1|-|TRBV5-4|TRBD1
CASSWGAGGSSMNTEAFF
TGTGCCAGCAGCTGGGGGGCAGGGGGCTCCAGCATGAACACTGAAGCTTTCTTT
>TRBJ2-3|-|TRBV7-3|TRBD2
CASSLTLGGSSDTQYF
TGTGCCAGCAGCTTAACCTTGGGCGGGAGTTCAGATACGCAGTATTTT
>TRBJ1-5|-|TRBV2|TRBD1
CASRDRARQPQHF
TGTGCCAGCAGGGACAGGGCCCGCCAGCCCCAGCATTTT
>TRBJ2-2|-|TRBV7-8|TRBD1
CASSRLRRDRGRPQWGENTGELFF
TGTGCCAGCAGCCGGCTCCGCCGGGACAGGGGGCGTCCTCAATGGGGAGAGAACACCGGGGAGCTGTTTTTT
>TRBJ1-2|medium-sized|TRBV6-5|-
CASGPGNHYGYTF
TGTGCCAGCGGTCCCGGGAATCACTATGGCTACACCTTC
>TRBJ1-5|few|TRBV2|-
CASRTVNSNQPQHF
TGTGCCAGCCGGACAGTGAATAGCAATCAGCCCCAGCATTTT
>TRBJ1-2|-|TRBV7-9|-
CASSLGQVSHGYTF
TGTGCCAGCAGCTTAGGACAGGTTAGCCATGGCTACACCTTC
>TRBJ1-1|-|TRBV5-8|TRBD1
CASSLTGGNTEAFF
TGTGCCAGCAGCTTAACAGGGGGGAACACTGAAGCTTTCTTT
>TRBJ2-1|-|TRBV4-2|-
CASSQVPGSSSYNEQFF
TGTGCCAGCAGCCAAGTTCCGGGATCAAGCTCCTACAATGAGCAGTTCTTC
>TRBJ1-1|-|TRBV5-4|-
CASSPSPSRDMNTEAFF
TGTGCCAGCAGCCCTTCTCCCTCCAGGGACATGAACACTGAAGCTTTCTTT
>TRBJ2-2|-|TRBV9|-
CASSVGDFTGELFF
TGTGCCAGCAGCGTAGGGGACTTCACCGGGGAGCTGTTTTTT
>TRBJ1-3|-|TRBV3-1/TRBV3-2|-
CASSLRGRGGHTIYF
TGTGCCAGCAGCCTCAGGGGAAGGGGTGGGCACACCATATATTTT
>TRBJ2-7|few|TRBV5-1|TRBD2
CASSRTSGSSEQYF
TGCGCCAGCAGTCGGACTAGCGGGAGCTCCGAGCAGTACTTC
>TRBJ2-5|-|TRBV27|TRBD1
CASSPTTGAGETQYF
TGTGCCAGCAGTCCGACAACAGGGGCGGGAGAGACCCAGTACTTC
>TRBJ1-1|-|TRBV6-5|-
CASSYSRGLDTEAFF
TGTGCCAGCAGTTACTCGAGGGGGTTAGACACTGAAGCTTTCTTT
>TRBJ2-5|-|TRBV5-1|-
CASSGQGNRETQYF
TGCGCCAGCAGCGGCCAGGGAAATCGGGAGACCCAGTACTTC
>TRBJ2-1|-|TRBV3-1/TRBV3-2|-
CASSPRARGLHEQFF
TGTGCCAGCAGCCCCCGTGCCAGAGGGCTCCATGAGCAGTTCTTC
>TRBJ1-2|few|TRBV27|TRBD1
CASSPDRVHGYTF
TGTGCCAGCAGCCCCGACAGGGTTCATGGCTACACCTTC
>TRBJ2-1|-|TRBV24-1|TRBD2
CATSDSTSGLPLGDEQFF
TGTGCCACCAGTGATTCGACTAGCGGGCTTCCCCTAGGCGATGAGCAGTTCTTC
>TRBJ2-7|-|TRBV29-1|-
CSVEVLDGAYEQYF
TGCAGCGTTGAAGTTTTAGACGGAGCCTACGAGCAGTACTTC
>TRBJ1-4|once|TRBV11-2|-
CASSLEIGNEKLFF
TGTGCCAGCAGCTTGGAGATCGGCAATGAAAAACTGTTTTTT
>TRBJ2-3|-|TRBV3-1/TRBV3-2|TRBD2
CASSPWAGVHTDTQYF
TGTGCCAGCAGCCCCTGGGCGGGAGTACACACAGATACGCAGTATTTT
>TRBJ2-2|-|TRBV5-6|TRBD1
CASSPGTGNTGELFF
TGTGCCAGCAGCCCAGGGACAGGGAACACCGGGGAGCTGTTTTTT
>TRBJ2-3|once|TRBV5-1|TRBD1
CASIPSRGTDTQYF
TGCGCCAGTATACCCAGCAGGGGGACAGATACGCAGTATTTT
>TRBJ2-3|-|TRBV30|TRBD1
CAGELGQGNTDTQYF
TGTGCCGGCGAGCTAGGACAGGGAAACACAGATACGCAGTATTTT
>TRBJ2-5|-|TRBV2|-
CASAAAKFYF
TGTGCCAGTGCGGCCGCCAAGTTCTACTTC
>TRBJ2-1|-|TRBV5-4|TRBD1
CASSRTGGAGNEQFF
TGTGCCAGCAGCCGAACAGGGGGCGCAGGCAATGAGCAGTTCTTC
>TRBJ2-5|-|TRBV5-1|-
CASTLQSRPLETQYF
TGCGCCAGCACCCTTCAGTCGAGGCCTCTAGAGACCCAGTACTTC
>TRBJ2-7|-|TRBV5-1|-
CASSKDWGHEQYF
TGCGCCAGCAGCAAGGACTGGGGTCACGAGCAGTACTTC
>TRBJ2-2|once|TRBV6-5|TRBD2
CASRKPGGATGELFF
TGTGCCAGCAGAAAACCGGGGGGGGCCACCGGGGAGCTGTTTTTT
>TRBJ1-1|-|TRBV2|-
CASSGVRANTEAFF
TGTGCCAGCAGTGGGGTCAGGGCGAACACTGAAGCTTTCTTT
>TRBJ1-4|-|TRBV6-2/TRBV6-3|-
CASSRGNEKLFF
TGTGCCAGCAGCCGAGGGAACGAAAAACTGTTTTTT
>TRBJ2-1|-|TRBV27|TRBD2
CASSLWSGRVYEQFF
TGTGCCAGCAGTTTATGGAGCGGGAGGGTCTATGAGCAGTTCTTC
>TRBJ2-5|-|TRBV5-1|TRBD2
CASTPLAGRETQYF
TGCGCCAGCACACCCCTAGCGGGAAGAGAGACCCAGTACTTC
>TRBJ1-1|-|TRBV6-1|-
CASSDWRGGRIVEAFF
TGTGCCAGCAGTGACTGGAGGGGGGGGCGAATTGTTGAAGCTTTCTTT
>TRBJ1-1|-|TRBV6-5|TRBD1
CASTRVAGGDTEAFF
TGTGCCAGCACCCGGGTCGCAGGGGGCGATACTGAAGCTTTCTTT
>TRBJ2-7|-|TRBV5-8|-
CASSLRVRGSEQYF
TGTGCCAGCAGCTTGCGCGTTCGGGGAAGTGAGCAGTACTTC
>TRBJ2-5|-|TRBV2|-
CATSPEGETQYF
TGTGCCACCAGCCCAGAGGGAGAGACCCAGTACTTC
>TRBJ2-7|-|TRBV4-1|-
CASSHSTGTGSYEQYF
TGCGCCAGCAGCCATTCGACCGGGACTGGGTCCTACGAGCAGTACTTC
>TRBJ1-1|-|TRBV7-8|TRBD1
CASSLRQGGMTTTEAFF
TGTGCCAGCAGCTTAAGACAGGGGGGCATGACGACCACTGAAGCTTTCTTT
>TRBJ2-5|-|TRBV11-3|TRBD1
CASSQTGTAQETQYF
TGTGCCAGCAGCCAAACAGGGACAGCGCAAGAGACCCAGTACTTC
>TRBJ2-1|-|TRBV5-1|TRBD2
CASSSGSGADNEQFF
TGCGCCAGCAGCTCGGGTAGCGGGGCCGACAATGAGCAGTTCTTC
>TRBJ2-3|-|TRBV19|-
CASSMVRGTDTQYF
TGTGCCAGTAGTATGGTTCGCGGCACAGATACGCAGTATTTT
>TRBJ1-3|-|TRBV29-1|-
CSVAEISGNTIYF
TGCAGCGTTGCGGAGATCTCTGGAAACACCATATATTTT
>TRBJ2-7|few|TRBV7-8|-
CASSLSAYEQYF
TGTGCCAGCAGCCTTTCTGCCTACGAGCAGTACTTC
>TRBJ2-1|-|TRBV6-6|TRBD2
CASRGGTAGEQFF
TGTGCCAGCAGGGGGGGGACCGCAGGTGAGCAGTTCTTC
>TRBJ1-2|few|TRBV4-2|-
CASSQTGLGYTF
TGTGCCAGCAGCCAAACAGGGTTGGGCTACACCTTC
>TRBJ2-3|once|TRBV10-2|TRBD2
CASWRAGGHTDTQYF
TGCGCCAGCTGGCGGGCGGGGGGTCACACAGATACGCAGTATTTT
>TRBJ2-7|-|TRBV6-5|TRBD1
CASRNHRGVYEQYF
TGTGCCAGCAGAAATCACAGGGGCGTCTACGAGCAGTACTTC
>TRBJ2-7|-|TRBV4-2|TRBD2
CASSPAGLAGGYEQYF
TGTGCCAGCAGCCCGGCGGGACTAGCGGGAGGTTATGAGCAGTACTTC
>TRBJ2-7|once|TRBV2|-
CASSTPYEQYF
TGTGCCAGCAGTACTCCCTACGAGCAGTACTTC
>TRBJ1-2|-|TRBV27|-
CASASEDYGYTF
TGTGCCAGCGCCAGCGAAGACTATGGCTACACCTTC
>TRBJ1-2|-|TRBV4-3|-
CASSLDIQGIYGYTF
TGCGCCAGCAGCCTAGATATCCAGGGGATCTATGGCTACACCTTC
>TRBJ2-5|-|TRBV7-2|TRBD2
CASSLVAGDLQETQYF
TGTGCCAGCAGCTTAGTAGCGGGAGACCTGCAAGAGACCCAGTACTTC
>TRBJ1-2|-|TRBV27|-
CASSFSQVGYGYTF
TGTGCCAGCAGTTTCTCCCAGGTCGGCTATGGCTACACCTTC
>TRBJ2-3|-|TRBV5-1|-
CASSLDLVTLSTDTQYF
TGCGCCAGCAGCTTGGATCTGGTAACATTATCCACAGATACGCAGTATTTT
>TRBJ1-6|-|TRBV11-2|-
CASSLPGSNSPLHF
TGTGCCAGCAGCTTACCAGGGTCAAATTCACCCCTCCACTTT
>TRBJ2-5|-|TRBV5-1|TRBD2
CASSPGGEREETQYF
TGCGCCAGCAGCCCCGGGGGGGAGAGGGAAGAGACCCAGTACTTC